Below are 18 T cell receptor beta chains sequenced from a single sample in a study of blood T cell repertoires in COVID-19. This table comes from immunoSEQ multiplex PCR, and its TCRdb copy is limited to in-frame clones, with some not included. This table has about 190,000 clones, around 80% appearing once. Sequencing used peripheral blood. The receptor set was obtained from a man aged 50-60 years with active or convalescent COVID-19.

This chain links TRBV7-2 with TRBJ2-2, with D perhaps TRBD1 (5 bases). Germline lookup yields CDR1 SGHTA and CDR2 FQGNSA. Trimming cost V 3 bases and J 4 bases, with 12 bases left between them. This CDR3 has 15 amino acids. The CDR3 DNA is TGTGCCAGCAGCTTGGGGCCCCAGAGCACCGGGGAGCTGTTTTTT. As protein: CASSLGPQSTGELFF.

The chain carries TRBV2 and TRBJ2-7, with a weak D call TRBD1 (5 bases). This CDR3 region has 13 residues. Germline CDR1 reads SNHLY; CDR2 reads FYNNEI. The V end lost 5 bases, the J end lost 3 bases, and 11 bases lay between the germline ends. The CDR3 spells CASSLGPLYEQYF. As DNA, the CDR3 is TGTGCCAGCAGTCTGGGGCCCCTCTACGAGCAGTACTTC. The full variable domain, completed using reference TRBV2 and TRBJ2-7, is EPEVTQTPSHQVTQMGQEVILRCVPISNHLYFYWYRQILGQKVEFLVSFYNNEISEKSEIFDDQFSVERPDGSNFTLKIRSTKLEDSAMYFCASSLGPLYEQYFGPGTRLTVT.

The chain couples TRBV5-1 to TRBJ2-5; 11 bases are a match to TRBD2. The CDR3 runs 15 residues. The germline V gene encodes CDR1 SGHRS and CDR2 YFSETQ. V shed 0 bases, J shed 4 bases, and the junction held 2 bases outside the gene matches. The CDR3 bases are TGCGCCAGCAGCTTGGGACTAGCGGGACCAGAGACCCAGTACTTC. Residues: CASSLGLAGPETQYF.

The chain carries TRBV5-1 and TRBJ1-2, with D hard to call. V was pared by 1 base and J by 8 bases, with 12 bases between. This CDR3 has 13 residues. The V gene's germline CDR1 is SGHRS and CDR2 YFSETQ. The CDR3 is CASSLNDAGGYTF. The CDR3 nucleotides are TGCGCCAGCAGCTTGAACGACGCGGGAGGCTACACCTTC.

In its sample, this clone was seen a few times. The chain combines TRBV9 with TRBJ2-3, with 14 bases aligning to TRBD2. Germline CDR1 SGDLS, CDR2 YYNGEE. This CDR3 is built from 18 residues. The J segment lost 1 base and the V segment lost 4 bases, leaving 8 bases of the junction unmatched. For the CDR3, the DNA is TGTGCCAGCAGCCCGCGACTAGCGGGAGGGCCCGGCACAGATACGCAGTATTTT. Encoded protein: CASSPRLAGGPGTDTQYF.

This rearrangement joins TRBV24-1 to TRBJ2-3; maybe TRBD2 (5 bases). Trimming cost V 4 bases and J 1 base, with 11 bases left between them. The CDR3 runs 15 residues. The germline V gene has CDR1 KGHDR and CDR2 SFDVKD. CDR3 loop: CATSEYTGGTDTQYF. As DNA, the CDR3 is TGTGCCACCAGTGAATATACCGGGGGCACAGATACGCAGTATTTT.

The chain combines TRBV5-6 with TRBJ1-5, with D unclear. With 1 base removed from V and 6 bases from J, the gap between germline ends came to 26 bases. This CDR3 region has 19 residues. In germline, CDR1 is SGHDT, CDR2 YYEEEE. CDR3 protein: CASSLRAGGLGSRFQPQHF. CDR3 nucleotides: TGTGCCAGCAGCTTGCGGGCAGGAGGTCTTGGGTCTCGTTTTCAGCCCCAGCATTTT.

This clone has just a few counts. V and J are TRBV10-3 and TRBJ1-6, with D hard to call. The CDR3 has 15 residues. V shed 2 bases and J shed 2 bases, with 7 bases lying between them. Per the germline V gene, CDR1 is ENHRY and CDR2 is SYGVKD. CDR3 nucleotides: TGTGCCATCAGTGAGGGTAGTCCCTATAATTCACCCCTCCACTTT. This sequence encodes CAISEGSPYNSPLHF.

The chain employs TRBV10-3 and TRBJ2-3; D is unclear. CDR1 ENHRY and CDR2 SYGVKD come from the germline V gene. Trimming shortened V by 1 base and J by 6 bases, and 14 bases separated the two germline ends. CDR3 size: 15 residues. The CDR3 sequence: CAISEFAQAMDTQYF. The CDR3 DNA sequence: TGTGCCATCAGTGAGTTTGCCCAGGCGATGGATACGCAGTATTTT.

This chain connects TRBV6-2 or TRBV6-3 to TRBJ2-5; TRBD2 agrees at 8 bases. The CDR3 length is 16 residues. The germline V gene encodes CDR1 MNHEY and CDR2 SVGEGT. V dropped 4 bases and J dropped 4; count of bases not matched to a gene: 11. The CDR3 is CASSSEGTSFIETQYF. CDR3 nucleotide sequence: TGTGCCAGCAGTTCCGAAGGGACTAGTTTTATAGAGACCCAGTACTTC.

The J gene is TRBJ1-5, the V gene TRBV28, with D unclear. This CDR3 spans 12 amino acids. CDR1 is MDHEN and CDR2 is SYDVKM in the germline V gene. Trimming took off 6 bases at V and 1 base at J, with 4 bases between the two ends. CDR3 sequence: CASRRSNQPQHF. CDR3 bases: TGTGCCAGCAGGAGGAGCAATCAGCCCCAGCATTTT.

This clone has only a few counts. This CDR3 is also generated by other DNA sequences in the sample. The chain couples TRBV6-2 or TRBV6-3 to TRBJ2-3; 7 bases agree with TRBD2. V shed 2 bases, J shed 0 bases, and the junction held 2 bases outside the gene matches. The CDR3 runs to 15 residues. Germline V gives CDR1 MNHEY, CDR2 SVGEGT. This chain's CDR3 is CASSYGRGSTDTQYF. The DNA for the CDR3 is TGTGCCAGCAGTTACGGGCGGGGGAGCACAGATACGCAGTATTTT.

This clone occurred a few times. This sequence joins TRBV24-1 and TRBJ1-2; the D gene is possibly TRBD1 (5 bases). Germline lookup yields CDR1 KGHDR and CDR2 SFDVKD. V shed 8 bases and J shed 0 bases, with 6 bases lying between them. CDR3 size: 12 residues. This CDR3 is CATKGANYGYTF. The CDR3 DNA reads TGTGCCACCAAAGGGGCTAACTATGGCTACACCTTC.

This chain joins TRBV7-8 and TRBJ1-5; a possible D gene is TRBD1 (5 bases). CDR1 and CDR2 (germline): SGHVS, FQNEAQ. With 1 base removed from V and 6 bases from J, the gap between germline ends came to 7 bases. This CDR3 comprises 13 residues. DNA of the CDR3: TGTGCCAGCAGCTTAGGGAGGGGTCAGCCCCAGCATTTT. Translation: CASSLGRGQPQHF.

The CDR3 DNA sequence: TGTGCCAGCAGCTTAGGTCAGGGGGCGGATGAGCAGTACTTC. Its protein is CASSLGQGADEQYF. The chain employs TRBV11-2 and TRBJ2-7; 8 positions agree with TRBD1. The CDR3 runs 14 residues. V dropped 1 base and J dropped 7; count of bases not matched to a gene: 6. The germline V gene has CDR1 SGHAT and CDR2 FQNNGV.

The CDR3 nucleotides read TGTGCCAGCGGCTTCAACAGGAATTCACCCCTCCACTTT. Translation gives CASGFNRNSPLHF. The chain employs TRBV12-3 or TRBV12-4 and TRBJ1-6, with D perhaps matching TRBD1 (5 bases). Deletions cut 8 bases from V and 7 bases from J, with 12 bases between. This CDR3 has 13 amino acids.

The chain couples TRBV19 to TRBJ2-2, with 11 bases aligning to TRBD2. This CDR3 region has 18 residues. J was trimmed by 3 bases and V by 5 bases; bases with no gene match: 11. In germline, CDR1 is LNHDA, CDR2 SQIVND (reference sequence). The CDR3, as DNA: TGTGCCAGTAGTTCGCATAGCGGGAGGGCCTTACACACCGGGGAGCTGTTTTTT. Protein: CASSSHSGRALHTGELFF. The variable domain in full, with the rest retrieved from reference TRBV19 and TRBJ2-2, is DGGITQSPKYLFRKEGQNVTLSCEQNLNHDAMYWYRQDPGQGLRLIYYSQIVNDFQKGDIAEGYSVSREKKESFPLTVTSAQKNPTAFYLCASSSHSGRALHTGELFFGEGSRLTVL.

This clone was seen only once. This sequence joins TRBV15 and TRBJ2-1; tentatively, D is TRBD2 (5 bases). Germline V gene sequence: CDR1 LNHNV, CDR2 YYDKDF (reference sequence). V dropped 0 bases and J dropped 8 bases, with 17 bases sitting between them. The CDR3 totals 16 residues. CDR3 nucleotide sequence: TGTGCCACCAGCAGAGATCTCGCGGGTGAATTCGATGAGCAGTTCTTC. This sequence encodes CATSRDLAGEFDEQFF.